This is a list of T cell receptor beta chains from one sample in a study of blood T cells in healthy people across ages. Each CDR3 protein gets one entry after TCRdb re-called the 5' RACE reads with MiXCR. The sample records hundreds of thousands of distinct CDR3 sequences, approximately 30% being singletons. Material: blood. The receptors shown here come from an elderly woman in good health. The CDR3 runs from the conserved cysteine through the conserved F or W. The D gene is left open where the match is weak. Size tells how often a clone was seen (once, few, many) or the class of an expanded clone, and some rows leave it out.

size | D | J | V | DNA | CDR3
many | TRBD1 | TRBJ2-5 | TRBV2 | TGTGCCAGCAGCCCTGGGACAGGCGGAGAGACCCAGTACTTC | CASSPGTGGETQYF
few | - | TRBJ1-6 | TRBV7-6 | TGTGCCAGCAGCTTAAGGGAGGTTTCACCCCTCCACTTT | CASSLREVSPLHF
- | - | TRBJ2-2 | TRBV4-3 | TGCGCCAGCAGCCAAGATCCAGTCACCGGGGAGCTGTTTTTT | CASSQDPVTGELFF
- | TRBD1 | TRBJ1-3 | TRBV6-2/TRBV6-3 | TGTGCCAGCAGAATCGTTCGGGACAGAGCCTCTGGAAACACCATATATTTT | CASRIVRDRASGNTIYF
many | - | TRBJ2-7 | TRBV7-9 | TGTGCCAGCAGCTTCTCGAATGAGGACTCCGAGCAGTACTTC | CASSFSNEDSEQYF
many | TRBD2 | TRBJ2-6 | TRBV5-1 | TGCGCCAGCAGCTTAGTAGCGGGGAGCTTCTCTGGGGCCAACGTCCTGACTTTC | CASSLVAGSFSGANVLTF
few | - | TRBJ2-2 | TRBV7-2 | TGTGCCAGAAGCCCGACACTGAACACCGGGGAGCTGTTTTTT | CARSPTLNTGELFF
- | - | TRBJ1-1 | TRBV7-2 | TGTGCCAGCAGCCGGACACGGGCTGAAGCTTTCTTT | CASSRTRAEAFF
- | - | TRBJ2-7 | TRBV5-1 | TGCGCCAGCAGCTTGGACGGAAGCAATGAGCAGTACTTC | CASSLDGSNEQYF
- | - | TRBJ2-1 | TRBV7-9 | TGTGCCAGCAGCTTAACCGTGGTGTGGTTCTTC | CASSLTVVWFF
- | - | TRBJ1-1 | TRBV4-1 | TGCGCCAGCAGCCAAGCTCCGACAGGAAGGAACACTGAAGCTTTCTTT | CASSQAPTGRNTEAFF
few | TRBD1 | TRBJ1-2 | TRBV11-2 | TGTGCCAGCAGCTCGGACAGGGACGGCTACACCTTC | CASSSDRDGYTF
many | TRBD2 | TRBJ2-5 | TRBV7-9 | TGTGCCAGCAGCTTAGCAGGACTAGCGGGGGGCCAGGAGACCCAGTACTTC | CASSLAGLAGGQETQYF
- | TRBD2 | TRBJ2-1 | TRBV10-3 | TGTGCCATCAGTGGGCTTAGCGGGAGAGGTTACAATGAGCAGTTCTTC | CAISGLSGRGYNEQFF
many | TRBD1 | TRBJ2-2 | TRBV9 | TGTGCCAGCAGCGCCACAGGGGACACCGGGGAGCTGTTTTTT | CASSATGDTGELFF
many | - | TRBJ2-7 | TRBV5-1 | TGCGCCAGCAGCTTGACGCCTAGCAGCCACTACGAGCAGTACTTC | CASSLTPSSHYEQYF
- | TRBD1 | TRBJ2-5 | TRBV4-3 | TGCGCCAGCAGCCAAGAATGGACAGGGGGCGAGACCCAGTACTTC | CASSQEWTGGETQYF
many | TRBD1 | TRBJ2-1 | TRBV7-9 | TGTGCCAGCAGCCCACCCGGGACAGGGTACAATGAGCAGTTCTTC | CASSPPGTGYNEQFF
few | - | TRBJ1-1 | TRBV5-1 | TGCGCCAGCAGCAGGCTTGGAGGGAGCACTGAAGCTTTCTTT | CASSRLGGSTEAFF
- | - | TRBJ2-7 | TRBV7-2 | TGTGCCAGCAGCTTCGGACAGTCGGTTAACTACGAGCAGTACTTC | CASSFGQSVNYEQYF
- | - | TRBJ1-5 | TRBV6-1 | TGTGCCAGCAGTGGAGGACAAAGGGACTATCAGCCCCAGCATTTT | CASSGGQRDYQPQHF
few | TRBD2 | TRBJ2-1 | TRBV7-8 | TGTGCCAGCAGCCCTAAGGCGGGACTAGCGGGGGGGGGCTCCTACAATGAGCAGTTCTTC | CASSPKAGLAGGGSYNEQFF
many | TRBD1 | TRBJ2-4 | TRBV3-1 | TGTGCCAGCAGCCAAGGGACAGGGCTTTTGTCCAAAAACATTCAGTACTTC | CASSQGTGLLSKNIQYF
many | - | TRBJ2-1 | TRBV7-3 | TGTGCCAGCAGCTTAAGGGTAGACAATGAGCAGTTCTTC | CASSLRVDNEQFF
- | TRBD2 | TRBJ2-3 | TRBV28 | TGTGCCAGCAGTTTATACTCGGGACTAGCGGGCACGACAGATACGCAGTATTTT | CASSLYSGLAGTTDTQYF
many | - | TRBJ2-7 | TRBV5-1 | TGCGCCAGCAGCTTGGGCAGGCAAGGGGGCGAGCAGTACTTC | CASSLGRQGGEQYF
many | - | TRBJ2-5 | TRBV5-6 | TGTGCCAGCAGCTTGGGTACGACGACCCAGTACTTC | CASSLGTTTQYF
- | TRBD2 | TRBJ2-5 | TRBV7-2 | TGTGCCAGCAGCTTAGGGGTAGCGGGGGGGCTGGAACAAGAGACCCAGTACTTC | CASSLGVAGGLEQETQYF
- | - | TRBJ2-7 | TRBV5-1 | TGCGCCAGCAGCTTCAGCAGCCCCTACGAGCAGTACTTC | CASSFSSPYEQYF
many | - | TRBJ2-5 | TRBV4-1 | TGCGCCAGCAGCCAAGATCTGAACAGGTTACAAGAGACCCAGTACTTC | CASSQDLNRLQETQYF
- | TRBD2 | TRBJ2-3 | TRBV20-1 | TGCAGTGCCTGGACTAGCGGGAGGGTTCCAGATACGCAGTATTTT | CSAWTSGRVPDTQYF
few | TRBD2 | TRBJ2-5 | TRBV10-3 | TGTGCCATCAGTAAGGGGAAGCGGGGGGACCAAGAGACCCAGTACTTC | CAISKGKRGDQETQYF
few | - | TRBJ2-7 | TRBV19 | TGTGCCAGTAGTATGAGGCATTTACCGCCCTACGAGCAGTACTTC | CASSMRHLPPYEQYF
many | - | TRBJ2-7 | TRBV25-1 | TGTGCCAGCAGTGATTCGGTAGGGTGGGACGAGCAGTACTTC | CASSDSVGWDEQYF
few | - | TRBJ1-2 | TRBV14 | TGTGCCAGCAGCCAAGTTCGGGGTTTGGGCTACACCTTC | CASSQVRGLGYTF
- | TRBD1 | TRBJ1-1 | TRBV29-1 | TGCAGCGTTCACAGGGGGATTGCTGAAGCTTTCTTT | CSVHRGIAEAFF
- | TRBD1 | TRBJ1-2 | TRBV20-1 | TGCAGTGCTAGAGAGTTTAGGACAGGGACTAACTATGGCTACACCTTC | CSAREFRTGTNYGYTF
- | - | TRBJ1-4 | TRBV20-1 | TGCAGTGCTCCCCCCTTGAGGGGGGAAGAAAAACTGTTTTTT | CSAPPLRGEEKLFF
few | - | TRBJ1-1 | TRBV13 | TGTGCCAGCAGCTTAAATATGGTAGCTTTCTTT | CASSLNMVAFF
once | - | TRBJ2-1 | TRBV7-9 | TGTGCCAGCAGCTTACTTGGCCTACCGACCCTTAAACGGGACTACAATGAGCAGTTCTTC | CASSLLGLPTLKRDYNEQFF
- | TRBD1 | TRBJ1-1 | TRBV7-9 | TGTGCCAGCAGCCGGGACAGTCTTTTTACTGAAGCTTTCTTT | CASSRDSLFTEAFF
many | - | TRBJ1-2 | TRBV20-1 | TGCAGTGCTTCTACGATCGGACCAAGGAGGAACTATGGCTACACCTTC | CSASTIGPRRNYGYTF